The 27 T cell receptor beta chains reported below all come from one sample, sequenced in a study of blood T cell repertoires in COVID-19. Clones were sequenced by immunoSEQ multiplex PCR, and TCRdb holds only the in-frame ones, with some missing. The table includes 140,000 to 150,000 clones, 84% detected once. Specimen: peripheral blood. The receptor set was obtained from a human donor in a cohort sampled during active COVID-19.

There are a few counts of this clone. The chain has TRBV10-3 and TRBJ1-1; 7 bases are a match to TRBD1. V gave up 2 bases and J gave up 4 bases; unmatched junction bases: 4. The CDR3 is 14 amino acids. CDR1 and CDR2 from the germline V gene are ENHRY and SYGVKD. CDR3 DNA sequence: TGTGCCATCAGTGAGAGAGAGGGGGCCACTGAAGCTTTCTTT. Its protein product is CAISEREGATEAFF.

V is TRBV2 and J is TRBJ2-7; D ambiguous. CDR1 is SNHLY, CDR2 FYNNEI, per germline. Trimming shortened V by 6 bases and J by 1 base, and 13 bases separated the two germline ends. This CDR3 region has 14 residues. The CDR3 DNA is TGTGCCAGCAGCCCCTTGACTCCTTCCTACGAGCAGTACTTC. Translated: CASSPLTPSYEQYF.

In the case of this clone: At one of its ends the junction is not consistent with the germline gene, which may arise from a read error. V is TRBV6-5 and J is TRBJ1-1; 7 bases line up with TRBD1. CDR3 length equals 13 residues. CDR1 and CDR2 (germline): MNHEY, SVGAGI. The CDR3 spells CASRRSGTDPGEF. CDR3 DNA: TGTGCCAGCAGGAGATCCGGGACAGACCCGGGGGAATTT.

The DNA of the CDR3 is TGTGCCAGCAGCTTCAGGACAGGGGGATGGGACAATGAGCAGTTCTTC. Translation gives CASSFRTGGWDNEQFF. The chain joins TRBV9 to TRBJ2-1; 10 bases line up with TRBD1. J gave up 5 bases and V 4 bases, and 9 bases lay outside the gene matches. The CDR3 sequence is 16 residues long. The V gene's germline CDR1 is SGDLS and CDR2 YYNGEE.

This chain uses TRBV28 with TRBJ2-7, with a tentative D call TRBD2 (6 bases). This CDR3 comprises 14 residues. V dropped 5 bases and J dropped 1 base, with 12 bases sitting between them. The V gene's germline CDR1 is MDHEN and CDR2 SYDVKM. As DNA, the CDR3 is TGTGCCAGCAGTCGGCGGGACGGGTCCTACGAGCAGTACTTC. It encodes CASSRRDGSYEQYF.

The J gene is TRBJ1-1, the V gene TRBV2; D ambiguous. The CDR3 sequence is 10 residues long. The V gene's germline CDR1 is SNHLY and CDR2 FYNNEI. V was shortened by 6 bases and J by 10 bases, with 9 bases between the two germline ends. Here the CDR3 reads CASRYSSAFF. CDR3 DNA: TGTGCCAGCAGATACAGCTCAGCTTTCTTT.

CDR3 nucleotide sequence: TGTGCCAGCAGTTTAGGGGCGTCCGGGGAGCTGTTTTTT. This gives the protein CASSLGASGELFF. The chain links TRBV12-3 or TRBV12-4 to TRBJ2-2; D gene unclear. The CDR3 consists of 13 residues. V was shortened by 1 base and J by 6 bases, with 6 bases between the two germline ends.

In DNA form, the CDR3 reads TGTGCCAGCAGCGTGGGACAGGGGAAAAATTCACCCCTCCACTTT. Protein: CASSVGQGKNSPLHF. The J gene is TRBJ1-6, the V gene TRBV9; 10 nucleotides match TRBD1. The CDR3 spans 15 residues. From germline, CDR1 is SGDLS and CDR2 YYNGEE. V shed 2 bases, J shed 7 bases, and the junction held 3 bases outside the gene matches.

The chain carries TRBV7-2 and TRBJ2-3; 7 positions agree with TRBD1. CDR1 SGHTA and CDR2 FQGNSA come from the germline V gene. V lost 5 bases to trimming and J lost 4 bases; unmatched junction nucleotides: 9. The CDR3 sequence is 15 residues long. CDR3 loop: CASSTRQGWADTQYF. DNA for the CDR3: TGTGCCAGCAGCACCAGACAGGGTTGGGCAGATACGCAGTATTTT.

The chain links TRBV13 to TRBJ1-3; TRBD1 is a possible D gene (5 bases). V dropped 4 bases and J dropped 2 bases, with 12 bases sitting between them. CDR3 length: 15 residues. Germline V CDR1 and CDR2: PRHDT, FYEKMQ (reference sequence). The CDR3 DNA follows: TGTGCCAGCAGCTGGAAAGGGGTGACTGGAAACACCATATATTTT. It specifies CASSWKGVTGNTIYF.

The chain recombines TRBV2 with TRBJ1-3; 7 positions agree with TRBD1. V was clipped by 0 bases and J by 4 bases; unmatched bases: 9. CDR1 SNHLY and CDR2 FYNNEI come from the germline V gene. This CDR3 contains 17 residues. The CDR3 DNA is TGTGCCAGCAGTGAAGCGCTTCGGAGGGGGCTCGGAAACACCATATATTTT. It encodes CASSEALRRGLGNTIYF.

This clone came up a few times. The chain couples TRBV7-2 to TRBJ2-3; 10 bases map to TRBD2. CDR1 and CDR2 from the germline V gene are SGHTA and FQGNSA. V lost 6 bases to trimming and J lost 1 base; unmatched junction nucleotides: 7. The CDR3 is made up of 16 amino acids. DNA for the CDR3: TGTGCCAGCAGTTCCCAAAGCGGGAGGGGCACAGATACGCAGTATTTT. Amino acids: CASSSQSGRGTDTQYF.

The chain is built from TRBV5-1 and TRBJ1-1; 7 positions agree with TRBD1. This CDR3 contains 13 residues. V shed 5 bases, J shed 2 bases, and the junction held 3 bases outside the gene matches. Germline V CDR1 and CDR2: SGHRS, YFSETQ. The CDR3 DNA sequence: TGCGCCAGCAGGGCAGGGGGTAACACTGAAGCTTTCTTT. Translation: CASRAGGNTEAFF.

V gene TRBV11-3 combines with J gene TRBJ2-1, with D unclear. Germline loops: CDR1 SGHNT, CDR2 YENEEA. This CDR3 has 16 amino acids. Trimming took off 2 bases at V and 0 bases at J, with 11 bases between the two ends. The CDR3 here is CASSLPRKSSYNEQFF. The CDR3 coding sequence is TGTGCCAGCAGCTTACCGCGGAAGAGCTCCTACAATGAGCAGTTCTTC.

As regards this clone: Other nucleotide sequences from this sample produce the same CDR3. Here the CDR3 DNA reads TGCGCCAGCAGCTTGGCGGGGGATAGCAATCAGCCCCAGCATTTT. Its protein product is CASSLAGDSNQPQHF. The J gene is TRBJ1-5, the V gene TRBV5-1, with D possibly being TRBD1 (5 bases). The CDR3 is made up of 15 amino acids. Germline CDR1 reads SGHRS; CDR2 reads YFSETQ. V dropped 0 bases and J dropped 0 bases, with 7 bases sitting between them.

V usage is TRBV7-9 and J usage is TRBJ2-2; weak D call: TRBD1 (5 bases). The CDR3 sequence is 15 residues long. V shed 4 bases and J shed 6 bases, with 15 bases lying between them. Germline V gives CDR1 SEHNR, CDR2 FQNEAQ (reference sequence). The CDR3 protein is CASSSGASRAGELFF. CDR3 bases: TGTGCCAGCAGCTCTGGGGCTAGTCGGGCCGGGGAGCTGTTTTTT.

This chain's CDR3 is CASSLLSGTDTQYF. Here the CDR3 DNA reads TGTGCCAGTAGTCTTCTCTCGGGCACAGATACGCAGTATTTT. The V and J genes are TRBV19 and TRBJ2-3; D is undetermined. The V gene lost 5 bases and the J gene lost 1 base, with 10 bases spanning the gap. Germline loops: CDR1 LNHDA, CDR2 SQIVND (reference sequence). This CDR3 region has 14 residues. Variable domain in full (rest from reference TRBV19 and TRBJ2-3): DGGITQSPKYLFRKEGQNVTLSCEQNLNHDAMYWYRQDPGQGLRLIYYSQIVNDFQKGDIAEGYSVSREKKESFPLTVTSAQKNPTAFYLCASSLLSGTDTQYFGPGTRLTVL.

This chain uses TRBV11-2 with TRBJ1-1; a possible D gene is TRBD1 (6 bases). Trimming shortened V by 1 base and J by 6 bases, and 18 bases separated the two germline ends. Germline values: CDR1 SGHAT, CDR2 FQNNGV. The CDR3 totals 16 residues. CDR3 coding DNA: TGTGCCAGCAGCTTAGGGGCCGCGAGGGGGTTAGCTGAAGCTTTCTTT. It codes for CASSLGAARGLAEAFF.

The V and J genes are TRBV29-1 and TRBJ2-3; TRBD1 agrees at 7 bases. Germline V gene sequence: CDR1 SQVTM, CDR2 ANQGSEA. The CDR3 is 15 residues long. Trimming cost V 4 bases and J 4 bases; bases outside gene matches: 11. Here the CDR3 reads CSVGVTGTDSDTQYF. In DNA form, the CDR3 reads TGCAGCGTTGGCGTTACGGGGACAGACTCAGATACGCAGTATTTT.

In this sample, this clone turned up many times. The chain joins TRBV29-1 to TRBJ1-1; no definite D call. Trimming removed 3 bases from V and 0 bases from J, with 8 bases in between. This CDR3 has 13 amino acids. CDR1 and CDR2 from the germline V gene are SQVTM and ANQGSEA. This CDR3 reads CSVERVLNTEAFF. The CDR3 region has the DNA TGCAGCGTTGAGAGAGTCTTGAACACTGAAGCTTTCTTT. The complete variable domain, with remaining parts taken from reference TRBV29-1 and TRBJ1-1, reads SAVISQKPSRDICQRGTSLTIQCQVDSQVTMMFWYRQQPGQSLTLIATANQGSEATYESGFVIDKFPISRPNLTFSTLTVSNMSPEDSSIYLCSVERVLNTEAFFGQGTRLTVV.

The rearrangement joins TRBV6-6 to TRBJ1-1; tentatively, D is TRBD1 (5 bases). There are 14 residues in the CDR3. Germline V gene lookup returns CDR1 MNHNY and CDR2 SVGAGI (reference sequence). V was pared by 6 bases and J by 6 bases, with 17 bases between. CDR3 sequence reads: CASSQDTGVAEAFF. CDR3 in DNA: TGTGCCAGCAGCCAGGACACGGGGGTGGCTGAAGCTTTCTTT.

The J gene is TRBJ2-5, the V gene TRBV14, with 7 bases lining up with TRBD1. Germline CDR1 reads SGHDN; CDR2 reads FVKESK. V was clipped by 0 bases and J by 5 bases; unmatched bases: 3. The length of the CDR3 is 14 residues. The CDR3 here is CASSQDYRGETQYF. In DNA, the CDR3 is TGTGCCAGCAGCCAAGATTACAGGGGTGAGACCCAGTACTTC.

The rearrangement uses TRBV19 and TRBJ1-2; 11 nucleotides agree with TRBD1. The germline gives CDR1 LNHDA, CDR2 SQIVND (reference sequence). This CDR3 comprises 14 residues. V shed 10 bases and J 4 bases; nucleotides not matched to a gene: 8. For the CDR3, the DNA is TGTGCCACCTCGCTGGGACAGGGGGTCTATGGCTACACCTTC. Translated: CATSLGQGVYGYTF.

This rearrangement joins TRBV2 to TRBJ2-2; TRBD2 aligns across 10 bases. CDR1 SNHLY and CDR2 FYNNEI come from the germline V gene. Trimming cost V 10 bases and J 5 bases; bases outside gene matches: 13. This CDR3 region has 16 residues. CDR3 nucleotide sequence: TGTGCCACCACCAAGCCAAGCGGGGGGGGAACCGGGGAGCTGTTTTTT. It is translated as CATTKPSGGGTGELFF.

The chain has TRBV5-1 and TRBJ1-1; TRBD1 agrees at 7 bases. This CDR3 has 15 residues. Germline V gene sequence: CDR1 SGHRS, CDR2 YFSETQ. With 1 base clipped from V and 2 bases from J, the junction kept 5 bases outside the gene matches. CDR3 sequence reads: CASSLLQGSNTEAFF. The CDR3, as DNA: TGCGCCAGCAGCTTGTTACAGGGGTCCAACACTGAAGCTTTCTTT.

The chain uses TRBV5-4 and TRBJ2-4, with D unresolved. The CDR3 is 14 amino acids. Deletions cut 2 bases from V and 2 bases from J, with 8 bases between. Germline assignment: CDR1 SGHNT and CDR2 YYREEE (reference sequence). The DNA of the CDR3 is TGTGCCAGCAGCTTATCAGGAACCAAAAACATTCAGTACTTC. It translates to CASSLSGTKNIQYF.

There are a few counts of this clone. The V gene is TRBV28, the J gene TRBJ1-2; D is ambiguous. Germline CDR1 reads MDHEN; CDR2 reads SYDVKM. The CDR3 covers 14 residues. The V gene lost 6 bases and the J gene lost 0 bases, with 11 bases spanning the gap. The CDR3 here is CASRPDGANYGYTF. In DNA form, the CDR3 reads TGTGCCAGCAGGCCGGACGGGGCTAACTATGGCTACACCTTC.